Listed below are T cell receptor beta chains from one sample, sequenced in a study of CD8+CD57+ T cells in acquired aplastic anemia. TCRdb processed the reads anew with MiXCR; each CDR3 protein has one entry. The top ten hold more than 1% of the sample, which has some 170,000 distinct CDR3 sequences, 47% seen once. Sequencing was performed on sorted CD4+, CD8+, or CD8+CD57+ T cells (not recorded which) from PBMCs. The receptors stem from a human donor with aplastic anemia. CDR3s include the opening cysteine and the closing phenylalanine or tryptophan. The D gene is left open where the match is weak. The listing skips clone size in some rows; elsewhere it reads once, few, many or a size class.

j_gene	abundance	v_gene	d_gene	CDR3nt	CDR3aa
TRBJ1-5	many	TRBV20-1	-	TGCAGTGCTAGAGGGGCTAGTCAGCCCCAGCATTTT	CSARGASQPQHF
TRBJ2-3	many	TRBV9	-	TGTGCCAGCAGCGTAAATCAGGCAGGGAATAGGAGCACAGATACGCAGTATTTT	CASSVNQAGNRSTDTQYF
TRBJ1-1	many	TRBV3-1	-	TGTGCCAGCAGCCAACGGGACTCAGTAGCTTTCTTT	CASSQRDSVAFF
TRBJ2-7	-	TRBV10-3	-	TGTGCCACCCTTACAGCGCTAGGCTCCTACGCGCAGTACTTC	CATLTALGSYAQYF
TRBJ2-2	many	TRBV24-1	-	TGTGCCACCAGTGATAGTGGCAGGGGATCCGGGGAGCTGTTTTTT	CATSDSGRGSGELFF
TRBJ1-1	-	TRBV10-3	-	TGTGCCATCAGTGAGGGTCACGACTCCATGAACACTGAAGCTTTCTTT	CAISEGHDSMNTEAFF
TRBJ1-5	-	TRBV6-5	TRBD1	TGTGCCAGCAGTCACGGACAGGGGGCCGCTCAGCCCCAGCATTTT	CASSHGQGAAQPQHF
TRBJ1-3	many	TRBV6-2/TRBV6-3	TRBD1	TGTGCCAGCAGTTACGAAGGGACAGGGGCACCTGGAAACACCATATATTTT	CASSYEGTGAPGNTIYF
TRBJ1-2	-	TRBV7-9	-	TGTGCCAGCAGCAAAGGGACGGACTATGGCTACACCTTC	CASSKGTDYGYTF
TRBJ1-1	-	TRBV2	TRBD1	TGTGCCAGTCGCTGGTCAGGGGGGGGCACTGAAGCTTTCTTT	CASRWSGGGTEAFF
TRBJ2-1	few	TRBV27	TRBD2	TGTGCCAGCAGTTTCGGACTAGCGGCAGACAATGAGCAGTTCTTC	CASSFGLAADNEQFF
TRBJ1-6	-	TRBV2	TRBD1	TGTGCCAGCAGTAAAAGGGACAGTTCCTATAATTCACCCCTCCACTTT	CASSKRDSSYNSPLHF
TRBJ1-5	few	TRBV6-1	-	TGTGCCAGCAGTTCGGCGGGGCTCGGCAATCAGCCCCAGCATTTT	CASSSAGLGNQPQHF
TRBJ1-1	many	TRBV5-1	-	TGCGCCAGCAGCTTGGACCGGGACACAATGAACACTGAAGCTTTCTTT	CASSLDRDTMNTEAFF
TRBJ1-1	many	TRBV7-2	-	TGTGCCAGCAGCTTAACCCCTTGGGACACTGAAGCTTTCTTT	CASSLTPWDTEAFF
TRBJ1-2	-	TRBV6-6	-	TGTGCCAGCAGTTACTCCAGTCCAGGCTATGGCTACACCTTC	CASSYSSPGYGYTF
TRBJ2-7	-	TRBV19	TRBD1	TGTGCCAGTAGCTATTTCGACAGGGTCGGCTACGAGCAGTACTTC	CASSYFDRVGYEQYF
TRBJ2-7	-	TRBV15	-	TGTGCCACCAGCAGAGAGGACCTGACGTATGGCTACGAGCAGTACTTC	CATSREDLTYGYEQYF
TRBJ2-7	many	TRBV5-6	TRBD1	TGTGCCAGCAGCTCCGACAGGGGCGTTTACGAGCAGTACTTC	CASSSDRGVYEQYF
TRBJ1-2	few	TRBV15	-	TGTGCCACCAGCAGAGAGGGGGCGATCTATGGCTACACCTTC	CATSREGAIYGYTF
TRBJ2-7	many	TRBV20-1	-	TGCAGTGGGAAGGGGTTGACGTTAGGCTCCTACGAGCAGTACTTC	CSGKGLTLGSYEQYF
TRBJ1-3	many	TRBV6-5	-	TGTGCCAGCAGCGCCGTTGGAAACACCATATATTTT	CASSAVGNTIYF
TRBJ1-1	many	TRBV7-2	-	TGTGCCAGCAGCCCCTGGGGGCCGAACACTGAAGCTTTCTTT	CASSPWGPNTEAFF
TRBJ2-5	-	TRBV29-1	TRBD1	TGCAGCGCCGTTCTGGGCAGGGGGTCAGAGACCCAGTACTTC	CSAVLGRGSETQYF
TRBJ2-2	-	TRBV7-9	-	TGTGCCAGCAGCTTTCGGGCGACCGGGGAGCTGTTTTTT	CASSFRATGELFF
TRBJ2-7	many	TRBV11-2	-	TGTGCCAGCAGCCTACATGGTGAGCTCAGCTCCTACGAGCAGTACTTC	CASSLHGELSSYEQYF
TRBJ2-6	-	TRBV20-1	-	TGCAGTGCTAGTAGTGGGGACCGCAGCTCTGGGGCCAACGTCCTGACTTTC	CSASSGDRSSGANVLTF